This T cell receptor beta chain derives from a study of T cells in Graves' hyperthyroidism and ophthalmopathy. Study-level points and caveats: Separation of ophthalmopathy from stable hyperthyroidism was achieved by a 13 V-J model.

Initially, at the first diagnosis of hyperthyroidism and before any ophthalmopathy symptoms, blood was sampled. Trimming removed 0 bases at V and 0 bases at J, with 8 bases between. Germline V gene lookup returns CDR1 MGHRA and CDR2 YSYEKL. The CDR3 length is 16 residues. TCR beta CDR3 regions were amplified from RNA. Initially, a first-round RT-PCR of the TCR CDR3 employed the HTBI primer set. MiXCR, run by TCRdb on the multiplex PCR reads, gives a single entry per CDR3 protein. The repertoire has 550,000 to 850,000 distinct CDR3 sequences, about 19% of them found once; the top ten carry over 15%. To note about this clonotype: The target antigen is unknown.

Source material: blood. This TCR was sampled from a woman between 45 and 65 years old with Graves' hyperthyroidism that later progressed to Graves' ophthalmopathy. The chain has TRBV4-1 and TRBJ1-4; perhaps TRBD1 as D (6 bases). CDR3 protein: CASSQEGGATNEKLFF. Written as DNA, the CDR3 is TGCGCCAGCAGCCAAGAAGGGGGGGCAACTAATGAAAAACTGTTTTTT.